This T cell receptor (beta chain) came from a study of T-cell memory formation after mild COVID-19 (dated by TCRdb to 2020 to 2022). Regarding the research as a whole: TCR sequence clusters from the two donors were found to be largely donor specific. T-cell clones expanding and contracting after mild COVID-19 in two donors were tracked by longitudinal TCRalpha and TCRbeta repertoire sequencing. The cohort comprised two young, previously healthy adult volunteers, one female and one male. What the study reported, not specific to this receptor: The detection of some responding clones in pre-infection memory suggests that pre-existing cross-reactive memory T cells joined the SARS-CoV-2 response. Contracting CD4+ clones turned up mainly in the CM and EM memory subsets, whereas EMRA was where CD8+ clones were enriched. SARS-CoV-2 specificity was not confirmed for the second-wave clones peaking on day 37. Clones contracting from day 15 to 85 had balanced CD4/CD8 phenotypes, while a second wave expanding from day 15 to 37 was biased towards CD4+. The study covered only a couple of mild cases, and larger cohorts including severe cases with pre-infection samples were considered necessary.

Ficoll-Paque density gradient centrifugation was used to isolate PBMCs. Data came from an Illumina NovaSeq 6000. TCRalpha and TCRbeta cDNA libraries were built by 5'RACE with constant-segment primers, adding sample barcodes and unique molecular identifiers. Trizol reagent was used to extract RNA from every sample. Amplification of the libraries took two PCR steps, and the second step added a second sample barcode plus Illumina TruSeq adapters. The libraries were sequenced on an Illumina NovaSeq using 2 x 150 bp paired-end reads. The authors' analysis ran thus. The reads were demultiplexed and collapsed into UMI-guided consensus sequences using migec v1.2.7. With mixcr v2.1.11, UMI consensuses were aligned to TRA and TRB V and J templates and assembled into clonotypes. Expanded or contracted clonotypes were those called significant by both edgeR and NoisET, with noise models trained on biological replicates. For edgeR calls, the cutoffs were a false discovery rate-adjusted p below 0.01 and a log2 fold-change threshold of 1. PCA with hierarchical clustering of max-normalized trajectories of the 1000 most abundant clonotypes was used as exploratory dynamics analysis. Each responding clone was given a CD4 or CD8 phenotype based on the CD4+ and CD8+ repertoires, which had been sequenced separately. TCRdb reran the public reads through fastp at Q25 and MiXCR, keeping productive beta chains. When rows share a CDR3 protein, they turn into one entry using the most common DNA and genes. The V and J calls here are based on TCRdb, not the publication. This sample gives 200,000 to 250,000 distinct CDR3 sequences in total; around a tenth of them show up just once. Around 23% of the sample is held by the ten biggest clonotypes.

V lost 6 bases and J lost 0 bases, and the count of bases not matched to a germline gene is 6. Including cysteine and phenylalanine, the CDR3 has 15 amino acids. Of all the DNA, just the CDR3 is kept, 45 bases in frame from base 1. As to this clonotype: The antigen this receptor binds is unknown. Base qualities are missing; no much larger clone stands one base away.

Here the chain combines TRBV12-3 or TRBV12-4 and TRBJ2-3; TRBD1 lines up with 7 middle nucleotides. The sample consisted of PBMCs or a T cell subset sorted from them (not recorded which). This sequence originates from a man aged 18 to 30 who had mild COVID-19 (a few samples of this study predate the infection). The sample titles of this study are shuffled in the database, so cell type and time point are left out; the donor was told from shared clones. The CDR3 region has the sequence CASSRGQFSTDTQYF. The sequenced DNA: TGTGCCAGCAGCCGGGGACAGTTTAGCACAGATACGCAGTATTTT.